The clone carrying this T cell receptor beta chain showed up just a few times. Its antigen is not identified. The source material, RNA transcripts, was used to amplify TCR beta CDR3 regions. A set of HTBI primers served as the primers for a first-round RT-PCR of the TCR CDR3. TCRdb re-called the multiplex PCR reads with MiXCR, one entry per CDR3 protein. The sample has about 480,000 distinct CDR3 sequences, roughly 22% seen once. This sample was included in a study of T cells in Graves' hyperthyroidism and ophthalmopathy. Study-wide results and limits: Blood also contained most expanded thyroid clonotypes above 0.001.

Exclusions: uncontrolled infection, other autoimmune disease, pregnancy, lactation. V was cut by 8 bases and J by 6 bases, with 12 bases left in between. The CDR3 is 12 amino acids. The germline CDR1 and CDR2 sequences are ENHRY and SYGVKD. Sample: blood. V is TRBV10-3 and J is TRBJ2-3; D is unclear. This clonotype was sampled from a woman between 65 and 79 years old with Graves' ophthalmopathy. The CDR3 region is CAISEARDTQYF. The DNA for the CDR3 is TGTGCCATCTCCGAGGCCCGCGATACGCAGTATTTT.